The 2 T cell receptor beta chains below come from one sample, sequenced in a study of blood T cells in healthy people across ages. Primers used in a second PCR of roughly 6 to 11 cycles were a sample-barcoded 5' primer and a J-beta primer mix. TCRdb re-called the 5' RACE reads with MiXCR, one entry per CDR3 protein. The sample carries around 690,000 distinct CDR3 sequences, roughly 58% recorded once. The sequenced sample was blood. The receptors here all came from a man between 60 and 70 years old in good health.

The sample holds a few counts of this clonotype. V gene TRBV3-1 combines with J gene TRBJ2-3; 9 bases line up with TRBD2. From germline, CDR1 is LGHDT and CDR2 YNNKEL (reference sequence). The CDR3 runs 15 residues. V dropped 0 bases and J dropped 5; count of bases not matched to a gene: 3. CDR3 DNA: TGTGCCAGCAGCCAAGAGTATAGCGGGGGAGATACGCAGTATTTT. Translation gives CASSQEYSGGDTQYF.

The chain links TRBV12-5 to TRBJ2-3, with D hard to call. Between the trimmed V and J ends, which lost 8 bases and 3 bases, there was a span of 9 bases. CDR1 is LGHNT and CDR2 is FRNRAP in the germline V gene. The CDR3 spans 12 residues. The CDR3 nucleotides are TGTGCTAGTCAGTTGGGGACAGATACGCAGTATTTT. The encoded protein is CASQLGTDTQYF.